This T cell receptor beta chain was captured by sequencing in a study of T cell repertoires in cytomegalovirus infection. Study-wide results and limits: CMV-specific HLA-C-restricted TCR beta clonotypes dominated the ex vivo response.

Notes on this clonotype: As yet, its antigen is unknown.

CDR1 and CDR2 (germline): LNHDA, SQIVND (reference sequence). Trimming removed 6 bases from V and 1 base from J, with 13 bases in between. The CDR3 loop spans 15 amino acids. TCRdb reprocessed the reads via MiXCR and lists one record per CDR3 protein. This table holds about 52,000 distinct CDR3 sequences, around a fifth found once. This sequence joins TRBV19 and TRBJ2-1; D is possibly TRBD1 (6 bases). This specimen was CD8+ T cells from cultured PBMCs, taken from culture after CMV antigen stimulation. This sequence originates from a human donor in good health (CMV status not recorded). Some clones in this sample may be carry-over from other donors' samples. This CDR3 is CASSSGAVSYNEQFF. The CDR3 coding sequence is TGTGCCAGTAGCTCAGGGGCCGTTTCCTACAATGAGCAGTTCTTC.